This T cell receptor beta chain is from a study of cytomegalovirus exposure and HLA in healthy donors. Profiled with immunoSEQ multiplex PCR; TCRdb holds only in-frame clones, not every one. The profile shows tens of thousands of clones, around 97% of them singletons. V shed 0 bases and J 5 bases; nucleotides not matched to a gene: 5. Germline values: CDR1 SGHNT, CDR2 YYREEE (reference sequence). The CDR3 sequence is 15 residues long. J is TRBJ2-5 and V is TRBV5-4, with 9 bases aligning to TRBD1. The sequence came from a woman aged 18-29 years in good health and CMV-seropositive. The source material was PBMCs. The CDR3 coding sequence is TGTGCCAGCAGCTTGGACAGGGGGCGGGGGGAGACCCAGTACTTC. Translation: CASSLDRGRGETQYF.